These 7 T cell receptor beta chains were sequenced from one sample in a study of cytomegalovirus exposure and HLA in healthy donors. This PCR relied on a set of 60 Vbeta primers and 13 Jbeta primers. Assay used: immunoSEQ multiplex PCR; TCRdb lists only in-frame clones, some missing. This table holds about 150,000 clones, approximately 69% found once. Sequencing was performed on PBMCs. The receptors were sampled from a man aged 30-40 years in good health and CMV-seronegative.

The rearrangement links TRBV4-2 to TRBJ2-6; no firm D call. Germline V gene data show CDR1 as LGHNA and CDR2 as YNFKEQ. This CDR3 has 17 residues. The germline V and J ends were trimmed by 3 bases and 0 bases, with 12 bases remaining between them. CDR3 nucleotides: TGTGCCAGCAGCCACAGGTTCTCGAGCTCTGGGGCCAACGTCCTGACTTTC. It yields the protein CASSHRFSSSGANVLTF.

V usage is TRBV2 and J usage is TRBJ1-1, with 7 bases fitting TRBD1. The CDR3 extends over 14 amino acids. V trimming: 6 bases; J trimming: 6 bases; junction bases outside the gene matches: 10. Per germline, CDR1 SNHLY and CDR2 FYNNEI. The CDR3: CASRDTGEIPEAFF. As DNA, the CDR3 is TGTGCCAGCAGGGACACAGGGGAAATCCCTGAAGCTTTCTTT.

This clone was observed a handful of times. The chain employs TRBV18 and TRBJ1-5; D not certain. The CDR3 length is 13 residues. The germline V gene encodes CDR1 KGHSH and CDR2 LQKENI. V lost 4 bases, J lost 8 bases, and 12 bases lay in between. CDR3 amino acids: CASSRGVSEPQHF. The CDR3 DNA follows: TGTGCCAGCTCACGGGGAGTCAGCGAGCCCCAGCATTTT.

The J gene is TRBJ2-7, the V gene TRBV7-8, with TRBD2 matching 10 bases. There are 15 residues in the CDR3. CDR1 is SGHVS and CDR2 is FQNEAQ in the germline V gene. Losses at the gene ends were 4 bases for V and 1 base for J; bases not matched to a gene: 4. CDR3 bases: TGTGCCAGCAGCTCGACTAGCGGGCGATCCTACGAGCAGTACTTC. As protein: CASSSTSGRSYEQYF.

CDR3 sequence (DNA): TGTGCCAGCAGTAAACAGGGTGAACACGAGCAGTACTTC. It codes for CASSKQGEHEQYF. The V call is TRBV6-6, the J call TRBJ2-7; the D gene is possibly TRBD1 (6 bases). The CDR3 has 13 amino acids. Trimming removed 5 bases from V and 5 bases from J, with 13 bases in between. CDR1 is MNHNY and CDR2 is SVGAGI in the germline V gene (reference sequence).

The rearrangement uses TRBV4-1 and TRBJ2-2; TRBD2 agrees at 13 bases. The germline V gene has CDR1 MGHRA and CDR2 YSYEKL. There are 20 residues in the CDR3. Losses at the gene ends were 1 base for V and 2 bases for J; bases not matched to a gene: 10. The chain's CDR3 is CASSQGGLAGAHHNTGELFF. For the CDR3, the DNA is TGCGCCAGCAGCCAAGGCGGACTAGCGGGGGCACACCATAACACCGGGGAGCTGTTTTTT.

The chain joins TRBV5-6 to TRBJ2-3; TRBD2 agrees at 14 bases. Germline V gene lookup returns CDR1 SGHDT and CDR2 YYEEEE. The CDR3 contains 17 residues. The trim removed 4 bases at V and 6 bases at J, leaving 10 bases unmatched. The CDR3 spells CASSGTTSGGAYDTQYF. The CDR3 bases are TGTGCCAGCAGCGGGACGACTAGCGGGGGGGCATACGATACGCAGTATTTT.